Listed here are 10 T cell receptor beta chains from one sample, sequenced in a study of Graves' ophthalmopathy and Graves' hyperthyroidism. Amplified TCR beta CDR3 regions were obtained using RNA transcripts as template. RT-PCR was first run with HTBI primers, then multiplex PCR in a second round. Using its own MiXCR run on the multiplex PCR reads, TCRdb lists one record per CDR3 protein. The data show approximately 410,000 distinct CDR3 sequences, just over 15% seen once. Sequencing was done on a sample of peripheral blood. The receptors shown here come from a woman between 18 and 29 years old with stable Graves' hyperthyroidism.

This clonotype was seen repeatedly, ten times or more. The chain combines TRBV12-3 or TRBV12-4 with TRBJ1-1; tentative D call: TRBD1 (6 bases). This CDR3 contains 18 residues. Trimming shortened V by 6 bases and J by 0 bases, and 23 bases separated the two germline ends. The CDR3 sequence: CASSLTLGGAGMNTEAFF. CDR3 DNA sequence: TGTGCCAGCAGCCTGACCTTGGGGGGGGCAGGCATGAACACTGAAGCTTTCTTT.

This chain links TRBV5-1 with TRBJ2-5, with D possibly TRBD2 on 5 matching bases. Deletions cut 0 bases from V and 5 bases from J, with 11 bases between. The germline V gene encodes CDR1 SGHRS and CDR2 YFSETQ. The CDR3 totals 14 residues. This chain's CDR3 is CASSLGQEEETQYF. The CDR3 bases are TGCGCCAGCAGCTTGGGTCAGGAGGAGGAGACCCAGTACTTC.

As concerns this clonotype: This may be a read error, as it is one base from a much larger clone. The chain couples TRBV6-2 or TRBV6-3 to TRBJ1-1, with D possibly matching TRBD1 (5 bases). The CDR3 loop spans 15 amino acids. The V gene's germline CDR1 is MNHEY and CDR2 SVGEGT. The CDR3 nucleotides read TGTGCCAGCAGTTACGGAGGCAGGGCTAACACTAAAGCTTTCTTT. Translated: CASSYGGRANTKAFF.

Many counts were recorded for this clonotype. The chain recombines TRBV11-1 with TRBJ2-5; D perhaps matches TRBD2 (6 bases). The V end lost 5 bases, the J end lost 5 bases, and 15 bases lay between the germline ends. The CDR3 totals 14 residues. In germline, CDR1 is SGHAT, CDR2 FQDESV (reference sequence). The CDR3: CASSGSRDFETQYF. The CDR3 coding sequence is TGTGCCAGCAGCGGTTCCCGGGACTTTGAGACCCAGTACTTC. The entire variable domain, with the rest obtained from reference TRBV11-1 and TRBJ2-5, is as follows: EAEVAQSPRYKITEKSQAVAFWCDPISGHATLYWYRQILGQGPELLVQFQDESVVDDSQLPKDRFSAERLKGVDSTLKIQPAELGDSAMYLCASSGSRDFETQYFGPGTRLLVL.

This clonotype was picked up many times. The chain employs TRBV9 and TRBJ1-2, with 7 bases fitting TRBD1. In germline, CDR1 is SGDLS, CDR2 YYNGEE. This CDR3 spans 16 amino acids. The trim removed 0 bases at V and 6 bases at J, leaving 11 bases unmatched. The CDR3 here is CASSVDGMGQSDGYTF. Here the CDR3 DNA reads TGTGCCAGCAGCGTAGATGGAATGGGACAGAGCGATGGCTACACCTTC.

The chain links TRBV29-1 to TRBJ1-3; D is unresolved. Trimming took off 0 bases at V and 2 bases at J, with 5 bases between the two ends. The CDR3 totals 13 residues. Per the germline V gene, CDR1 is SQVTM and CDR2 is ANQGSEA. The CDR3 region has the DNA TGCAGCGTTGAAGACCTCGCTGGAAACACCATATATTTT. Translated: CSVEDLAGNTIYF.

With regard to this clonotype: Possible read error: a much larger clone is one base away. J is TRBJ1-2 and V is TRBV2; 8 nucleotides match TRBD1. There are 15 residues in the CDR3. The J segment lost 0 bases and the V segment lost 7 bases, leaving 7 bases of the junction unmatched. Germline V gene data show CDR1 as SNHLY and CDR2 as FYNNEI. The CDR3 DNA sequence: TGTGCCAGCACTCGGACAGGGACCGCTAACTATGGCTACACCTTC. Translating gives CASTRTGTANYGYTF.

This clonotype was recorded a few times. The rearrangement uses TRBV3-1 and TRBJ1-1, with 8 bases aligning to TRBD1. There are 14 residues in the CDR3. Germline loops: CDR1 LGHDT, CDR2 YNNKEL (reference sequence). Trimming removed 5 bases from V and 0 bases from J; junction bases left unmatched: 2. The DNA of the CDR3 is TGTGCCAGCAGCGGACAGGGTTTGAACACTGAAGCTTTCTTT. Translating it yields CASSGQGLNTEAFF.

This clonotype was detected ten times or more. This chain connects TRBV6-5 to TRBJ1-5; no definite D call. V lost 2 bases and J lost 2, with 7 bases in between. CDR3 length equals 14 residues. CDR1 is MNHEY and CDR2 is SVGAGI in the germline V gene. The CDR3 DNA reads TGTGCCAGCAGTTACGGCATCGGCAATCAGCCCCAGCATTTT. It encodes CASSYGIGNQPQHF.

This clonotype has a handful of counts. This chain joins TRBV7-9 and TRBJ1-1; tentatively, D is TRBD1 (5 bases). Germline V gives CDR1 SEHNR, CDR2 FQNEAQ (reference sequence). The CDR3 has 15 residues. V lost 5 bases, J lost 5 bases, and 18 bases lay in between. CDR3 sequence: CASSPRRGMGTEAFF. The DNA for the CDR3 is TGTGCCAGCAGCCCCCGACGGGGCATGGGTACTGAAGCTTTCTTT.